This TCR beta chain is drawn from a study of vaccination and CD4 T cells after COVID-19. Study overall: A median of around 70 days (range 14 to 241) separated dose two from the taking of post-vaccine samples.

The germline CDR1 and CDR2 sequences are SGHRS and YFSETQ. The CDR3 spans 13 residues. Trimming took off 3 bases at V and 3 bases at J, with 7 bases between the two ends. Noted treatment: approximately 10-day PBMC culture with coronavirus spike peptide pools or control peptides (ViraFEST assay). Sequence data for DNA of cultured CD4+ T cells were generated by the Oncomine TCR Beta short-read assay. Each CDR3 protein gets one entry after TCRdb re-called the PCR reads with MiXCR. The repertoire holds 3,000 to 4,000 distinct CDR3 sequences, with roughly a third as singletons. In its sample, this clonotype was seen a few times. Its antigen is unidentified.

The origin of this receptor is a human donor who had recovered from COVID-19. The specimen sequenced was CD4+ T cells from blood, cultured in vitro. The rearrangement joins TRBV5-1 to TRBJ1-3, with no clear D. This CDR3 is CASSSQYGNTIYF. CDR3 DNA: TGCGCCAGCAGCTCCCAATATGGAAACACCATATATTTT.